This TCR beta chain was sequenced during a study of vaccination effects on CD4 cells after COVID-19. With regard to this clone: As yet, its antigen is unknown.

This CDR3 contains 14 residues. V lost 6 bases, J lost 2 bases, and 7 bases stayed unmatched. CDR1 and CDR2 from the germline V gene are SEHNR and FQNEAQ (reference sequence). TCRdb's copy holds only in-frame clones and misses some; the assay was immunoSEQ multiplex PCR. This table holds about 24,000 clones, roughly 76% found once. Peptide-pool stimulation followed by sequencing identified expanded antigen-specific CD4+ clonotypes in the ViraFEST assay. Cultured cells yielded isolated CD4+ T cells after less than 11 days. This person caught SARS-CoV-2 sometime from March to December 2020, and PCR testing confirmed the infection.

The clonotype was recovered from a human donor who had a prior SARS-CoV-2 infection. The specimen comprised CD4+ T cells from PBMCs cultured with SARS-CoV-2 spike peptides, sampled before COVID-19 vaccination. The rearrangement uses TRBV7-9 and TRBJ2-7; TRBD1 matches 7 bases. CDR3 loop: CASRPTGPTYEQYF. As DNA, the CDR3 is TGTGCCAGCAGGCCGACAGGGCCAACCTACGAGCAGTACTTC. Complete variable domain (other parts from reference TRBV7-9 and TRBJ2-7): DTGVSQNPRHKITKRGQNVTFRCDPISEHNRLYWYRQTLGQGPEFLTYFQNEAQLEKSRLLSDRFSAERPKGSFSTLEIQRTEQGDSAMYLCASRPTGPTYEQYFGPGTRLTVT.